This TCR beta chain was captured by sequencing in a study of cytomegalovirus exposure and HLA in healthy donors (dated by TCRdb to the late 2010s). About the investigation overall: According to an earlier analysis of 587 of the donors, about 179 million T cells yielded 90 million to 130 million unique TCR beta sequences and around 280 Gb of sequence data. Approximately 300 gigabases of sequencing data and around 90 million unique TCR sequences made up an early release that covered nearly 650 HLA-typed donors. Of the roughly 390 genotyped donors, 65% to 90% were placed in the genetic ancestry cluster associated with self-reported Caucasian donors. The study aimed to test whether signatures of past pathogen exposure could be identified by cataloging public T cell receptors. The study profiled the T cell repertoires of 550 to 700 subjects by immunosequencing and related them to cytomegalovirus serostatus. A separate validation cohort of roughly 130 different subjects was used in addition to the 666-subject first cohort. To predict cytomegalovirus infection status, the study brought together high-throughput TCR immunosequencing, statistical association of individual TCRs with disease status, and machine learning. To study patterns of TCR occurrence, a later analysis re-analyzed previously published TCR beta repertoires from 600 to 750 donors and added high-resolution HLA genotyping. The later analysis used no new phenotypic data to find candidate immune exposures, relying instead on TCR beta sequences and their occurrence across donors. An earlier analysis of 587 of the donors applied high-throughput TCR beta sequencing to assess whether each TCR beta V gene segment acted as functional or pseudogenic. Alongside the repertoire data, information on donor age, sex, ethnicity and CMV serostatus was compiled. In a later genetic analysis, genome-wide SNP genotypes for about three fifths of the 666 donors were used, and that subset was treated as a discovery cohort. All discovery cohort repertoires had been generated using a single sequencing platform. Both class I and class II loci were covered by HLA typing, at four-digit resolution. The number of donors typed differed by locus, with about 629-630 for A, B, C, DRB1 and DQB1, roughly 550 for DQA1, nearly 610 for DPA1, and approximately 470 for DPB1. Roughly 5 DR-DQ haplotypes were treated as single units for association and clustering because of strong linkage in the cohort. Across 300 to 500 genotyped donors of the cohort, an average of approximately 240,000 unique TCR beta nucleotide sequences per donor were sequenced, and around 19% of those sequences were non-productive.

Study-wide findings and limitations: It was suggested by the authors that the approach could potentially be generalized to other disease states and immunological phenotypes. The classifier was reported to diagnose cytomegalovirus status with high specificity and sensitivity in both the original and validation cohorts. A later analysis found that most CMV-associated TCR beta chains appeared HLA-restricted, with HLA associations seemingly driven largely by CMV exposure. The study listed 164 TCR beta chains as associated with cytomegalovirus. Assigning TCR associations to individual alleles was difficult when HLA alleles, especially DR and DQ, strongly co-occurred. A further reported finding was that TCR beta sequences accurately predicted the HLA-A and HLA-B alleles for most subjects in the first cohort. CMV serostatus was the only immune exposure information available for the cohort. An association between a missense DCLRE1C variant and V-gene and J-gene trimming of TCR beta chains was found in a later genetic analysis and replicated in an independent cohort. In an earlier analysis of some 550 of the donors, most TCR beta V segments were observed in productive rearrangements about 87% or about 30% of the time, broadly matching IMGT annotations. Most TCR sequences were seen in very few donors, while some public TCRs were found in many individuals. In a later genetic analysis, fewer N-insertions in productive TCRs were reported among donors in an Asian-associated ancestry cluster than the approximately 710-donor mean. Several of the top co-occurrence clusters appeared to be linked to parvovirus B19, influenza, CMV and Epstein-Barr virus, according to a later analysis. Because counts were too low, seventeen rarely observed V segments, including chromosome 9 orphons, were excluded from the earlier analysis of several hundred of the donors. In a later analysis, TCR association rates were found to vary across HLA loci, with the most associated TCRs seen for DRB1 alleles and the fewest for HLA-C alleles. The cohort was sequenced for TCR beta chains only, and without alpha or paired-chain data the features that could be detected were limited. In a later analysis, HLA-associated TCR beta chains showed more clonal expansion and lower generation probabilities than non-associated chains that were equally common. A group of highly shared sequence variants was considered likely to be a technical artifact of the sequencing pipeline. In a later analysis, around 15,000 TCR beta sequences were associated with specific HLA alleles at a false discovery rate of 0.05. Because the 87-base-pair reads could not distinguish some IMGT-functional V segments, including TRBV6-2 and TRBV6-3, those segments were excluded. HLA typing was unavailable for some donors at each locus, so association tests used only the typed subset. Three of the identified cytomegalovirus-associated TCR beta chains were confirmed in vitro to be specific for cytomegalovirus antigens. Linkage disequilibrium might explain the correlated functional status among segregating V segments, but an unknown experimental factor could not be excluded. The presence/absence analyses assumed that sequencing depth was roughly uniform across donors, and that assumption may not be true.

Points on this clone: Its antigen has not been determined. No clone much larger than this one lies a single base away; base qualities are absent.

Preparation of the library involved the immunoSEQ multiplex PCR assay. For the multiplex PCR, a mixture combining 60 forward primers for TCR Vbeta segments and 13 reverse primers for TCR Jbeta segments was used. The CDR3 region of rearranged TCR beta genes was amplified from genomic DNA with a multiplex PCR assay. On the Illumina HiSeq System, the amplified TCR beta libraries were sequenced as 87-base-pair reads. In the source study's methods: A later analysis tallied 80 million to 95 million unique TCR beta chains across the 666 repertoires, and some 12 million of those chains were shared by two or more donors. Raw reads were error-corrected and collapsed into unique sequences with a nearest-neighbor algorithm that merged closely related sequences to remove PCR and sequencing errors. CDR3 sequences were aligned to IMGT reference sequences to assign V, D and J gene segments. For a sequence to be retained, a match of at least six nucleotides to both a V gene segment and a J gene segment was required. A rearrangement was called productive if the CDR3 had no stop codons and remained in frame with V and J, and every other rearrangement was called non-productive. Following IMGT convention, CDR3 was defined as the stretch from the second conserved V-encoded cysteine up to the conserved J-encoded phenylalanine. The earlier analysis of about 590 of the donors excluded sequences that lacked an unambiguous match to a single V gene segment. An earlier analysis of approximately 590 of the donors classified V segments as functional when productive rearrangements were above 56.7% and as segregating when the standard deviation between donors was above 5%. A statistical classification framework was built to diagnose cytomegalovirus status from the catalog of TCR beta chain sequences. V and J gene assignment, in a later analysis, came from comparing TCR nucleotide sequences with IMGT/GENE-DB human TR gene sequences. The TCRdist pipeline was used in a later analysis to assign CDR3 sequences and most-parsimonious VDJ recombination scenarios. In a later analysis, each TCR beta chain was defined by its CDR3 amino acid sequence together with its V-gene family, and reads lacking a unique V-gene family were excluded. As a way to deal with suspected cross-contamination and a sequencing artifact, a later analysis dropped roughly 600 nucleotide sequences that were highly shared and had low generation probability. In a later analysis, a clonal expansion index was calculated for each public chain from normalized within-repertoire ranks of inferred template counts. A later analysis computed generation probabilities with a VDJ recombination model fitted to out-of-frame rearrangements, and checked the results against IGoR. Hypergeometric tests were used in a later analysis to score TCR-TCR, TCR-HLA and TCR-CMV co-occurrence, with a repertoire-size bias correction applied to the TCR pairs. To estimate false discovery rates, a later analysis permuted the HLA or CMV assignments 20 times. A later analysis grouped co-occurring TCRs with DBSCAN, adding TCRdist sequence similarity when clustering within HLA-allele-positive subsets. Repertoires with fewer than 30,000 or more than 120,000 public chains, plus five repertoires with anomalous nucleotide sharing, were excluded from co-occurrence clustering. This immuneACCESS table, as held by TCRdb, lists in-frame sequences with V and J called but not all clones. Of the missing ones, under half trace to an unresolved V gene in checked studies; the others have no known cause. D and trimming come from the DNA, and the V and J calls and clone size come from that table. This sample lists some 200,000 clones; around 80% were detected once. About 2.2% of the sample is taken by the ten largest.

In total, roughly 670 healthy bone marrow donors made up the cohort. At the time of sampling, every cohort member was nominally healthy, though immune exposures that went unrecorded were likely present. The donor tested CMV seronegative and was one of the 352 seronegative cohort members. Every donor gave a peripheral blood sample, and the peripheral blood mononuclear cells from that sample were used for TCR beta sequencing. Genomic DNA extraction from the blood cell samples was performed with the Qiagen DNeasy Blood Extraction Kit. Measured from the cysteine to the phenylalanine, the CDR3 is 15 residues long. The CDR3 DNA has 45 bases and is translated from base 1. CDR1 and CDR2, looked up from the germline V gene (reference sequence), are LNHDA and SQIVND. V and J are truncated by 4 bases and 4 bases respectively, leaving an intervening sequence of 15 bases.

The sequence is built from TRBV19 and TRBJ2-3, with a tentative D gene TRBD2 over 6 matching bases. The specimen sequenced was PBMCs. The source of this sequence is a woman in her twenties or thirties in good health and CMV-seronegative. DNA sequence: TGTGCCAGTAGTAAGCGGCCGGGAGCCCCAGATACGCAGTATTTT. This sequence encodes CASSKRPGAPDTQYF.